A selection of T cell receptor beta chains follows, all from one sample in a study of T cell responses to AZD1222 COVID-19 vaccine. Here immunoSEQ multiplex PCR was the method, and the copy in TCRdb shows in-frame clones only, minus some. The repertoire holds more than 100,000 clones, approximately 85% seen once, with less than 8% in the top ten. The sequencing used peripheral blood, collected on day 0 of AZD1222 vaccination. These receptors came from an adult in good health. The CDR3 runs from the conserved cysteine through the conserved F or W. A D gene is named only where the DNA matches it firmly. A clone size is listed for some rows: how often the clone was seen (once, few, many), or a class if it is expanded.

v_gene: TRBV2; d_gene: NA; abundance: NA; j_gene: TRBJ2-1; CDR3aa: CASSGDRGSGEQFF; CDR3nt: TGTGCCAGCAGTGGGGATAGGGGTTCGGGTGAGCAGTTCTTC
v_gene: TRBV5-1; d_gene: NA; abundance: once; j_gene: TRBJ2-7; CDR3aa: CASSLVTRGAYEQYF; CDR3nt: TGCGCCAGCAGCTTGGTGACGCGAGGGGCCTACGAGCAGTACTTC
v_gene: TRBV21-1; d_gene: NA; abundance: NA; j_gene: TRBJ2-3; CDR3aa: CASSSRAPRDTQYF; CDR3nt: TGTGCCAGCAGCTCCCGGGCCCCAAGAGATACGCAGTATTTT
v_gene: TRBV7-2; d_gene: TRBD1; abundance: NA; j_gene: TRBJ1-1; CDR3aa: CASSSQGGSAEAFF; CDR3nt: TGTGCCAGCAGCTCCCAGGGGGGAAGCGCTGAAGCTTTCTTT
v_gene: TRBV27; d_gene: TRBD1; abundance: NA; j_gene: TRBJ1-1; CDR3aa: CASGQGWTEAFF; CDR3nt: TGTGCCAGCGGACAGGGCTGGACTGAAGCTTTCTTT
v_gene: TRBV7-9; d_gene: NA; abundance: NA; j_gene: TRBJ2-5; CDR3aa: CASSLSGDPETQYF; CDR3nt: TGTGCCAGCAGCTTATCTGGGGACCCGGAGACCCAGTACTTC
v_gene: TRBV18; d_gene: TRBD1; abundance: NA; j_gene: TRBJ1-5; CDR3aa: CASSLTGGINQPQHF; CDR3nt: TGTGCCAGCTCACTCACAGGGGGCATCAATCAGCCCCAGCATTTT
v_gene: TRBV3-1/TRBV3-2; d_gene: NA; abundance: NA; j_gene: TRBJ1-2; CDR3aa: CASSSGAAGYYGYTF; CDR3nt: TGTGCCAGCTCCTCAGGGGCCGCGGGGTACTATGGCTACACCTTC
v_gene: TRBV5-4; d_gene: NA; abundance: NA; j_gene: TRBJ1-4; CDR3aa: CASSLVGAGKLFF; CDR3nt: TGTGCCAGCAGCTTGGTGGGGGCAGGAAAACTGTTTTTT
v_gene: TRBV3-1/TRBV3-2; d_gene: TRBD2; abundance: NA; j_gene: TRBJ2-5; CDR3aa: CASSQLAPSGGETQYF; CDR3nt: TGTGCCAGCAGCCAATTGGCCCCTAGCGGGGGGGAGACCCAGTACTTC
v_gene: TRBV10-2; d_gene: TRBD1; abundance: many; j_gene: TRBJ1-5; CDR3aa: CASRLQGNNQPQHF; CDR3nt: TGCGCCAGCAGGCTACAGGGGAACAATCAGCCCCAGCATTTT
v_gene: TRBV7-2; d_gene: NA; abundance: NA; j_gene: TRBJ1-6; CDR3aa: CASSLDPPPNSPLHF; CDR3nt: TGTGCCAGCAGCTTAGACCCTCCCCCAAATTCACCCCTCCACTTT
v_gene: TRBV9; d_gene: NA; abundance: NA; j_gene: TRBJ2-3; CDR3aa: CASSPHAGGGRTDTQYF; CDR3nt: TGTGCCAGCAGCCCCCATGCCGGAGGTGGGAGAACAGATACGCAGTATTTT
v_gene: TRBV6-2/TRBV6-3; d_gene: NA; abundance: NA; j_gene: TRBJ1-5; CDR3aa: CASSLTRGGAQHF; CDR3nt: TGTGCCAGCAGTTTGACCAGGGGAGGGGCCCAGCATTTT
v_gene: TRBV28; d_gene: TRBD1; abundance: NA; j_gene: TRBJ1-1; CDR3aa: CASSADRATFEAFF; CDR3nt: TGTGCCAGCAGCGCCGACAGGGCAACCTTTGAAGCTTTCTTT
v_gene: TRBV12-3/TRBV12-4; d_gene: NA; abundance: NA; j_gene: TRBJ2-5; CDR3aa: CASSGASETQYF; CDR3nt: TGTGCCAGCAGTGGGGCCTCGGAGACCCAGTACTTC
v_gene: TRBV5-5; d_gene: TRBD1; abundance: NA; j_gene: TRBJ1-2; CDR3aa: CASSWGQGVDYTF; CDR3nt: TGTGCCAGCAGCTGGGGACAGGGAGTTGACTACACCTTC
v_gene: TRBV7-8; d_gene: TRBD1; abundance: NA; j_gene: TRBJ2-7; CDR3aa: CASSLYLQQGNYEQYF; CDR3nt: TGTGCCAGCAGCTTATATTTGCAACAGGGGAATTACGAGCAGTACTTC
v_gene: TRBV7-9; d_gene: NA; abundance: NA; j_gene: TRBJ2-7; CDR3aa: CASSIRLSYEQYF; CDR3nt: TGTGCCAGCAGCATCAGGCTGTCCTACGAGCAGTACTTC
v_gene: TRBV5-8; d_gene: TRBD2; abundance: NA; j_gene: TRBJ2-7; CDR3aa: CASSWDGGVYEQYF; CDR3nt: TGTGCCAGCAGCTGGGACGGGGGGGTCTACGAGCAGTACTTC
v_gene: TRBV28; d_gene: NA; abundance: NA; j_gene: TRBJ1-6; CDR3aa: CASSFQTDSLNSPLHF; CDR3nt: TGTGCCAGCAGTTTCCAAACAGACAGCCTAAATTCACCCCTCCACTTT
v_gene: TRBV2; d_gene: NA; abundance: NA; j_gene: TRBJ2-1; CDR3aa: CASSEGGASRSSYNEQFF; CDR3nt: TGTGCCAGCAGTGAAGGTGGGGCTAGCCGCAGCTCCTACAATGAGCAGTTCTTC
v_gene: TRBV2; d_gene: NA; abundance: few; j_gene: TRBJ2-3; CDR3aa: CASSALTDTQYF; CDR3nt: TGTGCCAGCAGTGCCCTAACAGATACGCAGTATTTT
v_gene: TRBV2; d_gene: NA; abundance: NA; j_gene: TRBJ2-7; CDR3aa: CASSEALQAGGYEQYF; CDR3nt: TGTGCCAGCAGTGAAGCCCTCCAGGCCGGAGGTTACGAGCAGTACTTC
v_gene: TRBV9; d_gene: NA; abundance: NA; j_gene: TRBJ1-4; CDR3aa: CASSPGSRGEKLFF; CDR3nt: TGTGCCAGCAGCCCCGGGTCAAGGGGTGAAAAACTGTTTTTT
v_gene: TRBV6-5; d_gene: NA; abundance: NA; j_gene: TRBJ1-1; CDR3aa: CASSYGQVNTEAFF; CDR3nt: TGTGCCAGCAGTTACGGCCAGGTGAACACTGAAGCTTTCTTT
v_gene: TRBV5-4; d_gene: NA; abundance: NA; j_gene: TRBJ2-7; CDR3aa: CASSLRGPYEQYF; CDR3nt: TGTGCCAGCAGCTTGCGGGGTCCCTACGAGCAGTACTTC
v_gene: TRBV11-3; d_gene: NA; abundance: once; j_gene: TRBJ2-7; CDR3aa: CASSLGGSYEQYF; CDR3nt: TGTGCCAGCAGCTTAGGAGGGAGCTACGAGCAGTACTTC
v_gene: TRBV6-2/TRBV6-3; d_gene: NA; abundance: NA; j_gene: TRBJ1-5; CDR3aa: CASSFAGAPQPQHF; CDR3nt: TGTGCCAGCAGTTTTGCCGGGGCCCCTCAGCCCCAGCATTTT
v_gene: TRBV2; d_gene: NA; abundance: NA; j_gene: TRBJ1-2; CDR3aa: CASNGRPPYGYTF; CDR3nt: TGTGCCAGCAACGGCAGACCGCCCTATGGCTACACCTTC
v_gene: TRBV25-1; d_gene: NA; abundance: NA; j_gene: TRBJ1-6; CDR3aa: CASTRGGSSYNSPLHF; CDR3nt: TGTGCCAGCACCCGGGGAGGGAGCTCCTATAATTCACCCCTCCACTTT
v_gene: TRBV29-1; d_gene: NA; abundance: NA; j_gene: TRBJ1-1; CDR3aa: CSVEGTVNTEAFF; CDR3nt: TGCAGCGTTGAAGGGACGGTTAACACTGAAGCTTTCTTT
v_gene: TRBV10-3; d_gene: NA; abundance: NA; j_gene: TRBJ2-1; CDR3aa: CAISESVGHSYNEQFF; CDR3nt: TGTGCCATCAGTGAGTCAGTCGGCCACTCCTACAATGAGCAGTTCTTC
v_gene: TRBV21-1; d_gene: NA; abundance: NA; j_gene: TRBJ1-2; CDR3aa: CASSKSPLRQKVYGYTF; CDR3nt: TGTGCCAGCAGCAAAAGCCCCCTCCGGCAGAAGGTCTATGGCTACACCTTC
v_gene: TRBV19; d_gene: NA; abundance: few; j_gene: TRBJ2-5; CDR3aa: CASSPNRVSETQYF; CDR3nt: TGTGCCAGTAGCCCCAATAGGGTTTCGGAGACCCAGTACTTC
v_gene: TRBV7-2; d_gene: TRBD2; abundance: NA; j_gene: TRBJ2-7; CDR3aa: CASSKGGVPYEQYF; CDR3nt: TGTGCCAGCAGCAAGGGAGGGGTCCCCTACGAGCAGTACTTC
v_gene: TRBV19; d_gene: TRBD1; abundance: NA; j_gene: TRBJ1-4; CDR3aa: CASSLGQGFTNEKLFF; CDR3nt: TGTGCCAGTAGTCTGGGACAGGGGTTCACTAATGAAAAACTGTTTTTT
v_gene: TRBV7-2; d_gene: NA; abundance: NA; j_gene: TRBJ1-2; CDR3aa: CASSLAIKTAYGYTF; CDR3nt: TGTGCCAGCAGCTTAGCGATCAAAACAGCCTATGGCTACACCTTC
v_gene: TRBV5-4; d_gene: NA; abundance: NA; j_gene: TRBJ2-3; CDR3aa: CASSSGAFADTQYF; CDR3nt: TGTGCCAGCAGCTCGGGGGCCTTCGCAGATACGCAGTATTTT
v_gene: TRBV3-1/TRBV3-2; d_gene: TRBD1; abundance: NA; j_gene: TRBJ2-3; CDR3aa: CASSPSRGSPTDTQYF; CDR3nt: TGTGCCAGCAGCCCGTCCAGGGGGAGTCCAACAGATACGCAGTATTTT
v_gene: TRBV27; d_gene: NA; abundance: NA; j_gene: TRBJ1-6; CDR3aa: CASSSRTREYNSPLHF; CDR3nt: TGTGCCAGCAGTTCCCGAACGCGGGAATATAATTCACCCCTCCACTTT
v_gene: TRBV7-9; d_gene: NA; abundance: NA; j_gene: TRBJ2-2; CDR3aa: CASSTPPGQMNTGELFF; CDR3nt: TGTGCCAGCAGCACACCCCCAGGGCAGATGAACACCGGGGAGCTGTTTTTT
v_gene: TRBV7-9; d_gene: NA; abundance: NA; j_gene: TRBJ1-6; CDR3aa: CASQRGGGGNSPLHF; CDR3nt: TGTGCCAGCCAGCGGGGTGGGGGCGGCAATTCACCCCTCCACTTT
v_gene: TRBV7-6; d_gene: NA; abundance: NA; j_gene: TRBJ1-4; CDR3aa: CASSPRQARTSATNEKLFF; CDR3nt: TGTGCCAGCAGCCCGCGACAGGCCAGAACATCTGCAACTAATGAAAAACTGTTTTTT
v_gene: TRBV27; d_gene: NA; abundance: NA; j_gene: TRBJ1-6; CDR3aa: CASSFKPQGLGNSPLHF; CDR3nt: TGTGCCAGCAGTTTCAAGCCCCAGGGTCTGGGGAATTCACCCCTCCACTTT
v_gene: TRBV19; d_gene: TRBD1; abundance: NA; j_gene: TRBJ1-2; CDR3aa: CASVRTGWDGYTF; CDR3nt: TGTGCCAGCGTAAGGACAGGCTGGGATGGCTACACCTTC
v_gene: TRBV29-1; d_gene: TRBD1; abundance: NA; j_gene: TRBJ1-2; CDR3aa: CSVETGGFGYTF; CDR3nt: TGCAGCGTTGAGACAGGGGGCTTCGGCTACACCTTC
v_gene: TRBV6-5; d_gene: TRBD1; abundance: NA; j_gene: TRBJ2-3; CDR3aa: CASLFSTGGGDTQYF; CDR3nt: TGTGCCAGCCTTTTTTCGACAGGGGGAGGAGATACGCAGTATTTT